This TCR beta chain comes out of a study of T-cell reconstitution after alpha-beta-depleted transplantation in children. Study results and caveats: One year after transplant, T-cell counts and diversity came mostly from newly produced T cells.

Unique molecular identifiers were used to barcode this TCRbeta library. Via MiXCR, TCRdb re-called the PCR reads, giving one row per CDR3 protein. The table shows roughly 28,000 distinct CDR3 sequences, with roughly a sixth occurring only once. This clonotype was seen a few times. What it recognizes is unknown. The germline V and J ends were trimmed by 0 bases and 5 bases, with 8 bases remaining between them. Germline-derived CDR1 and CDR2 are SGDLS and YYNGEE. This CDR3 comprises 13 residues. This chain connects TRBV9 to TRBJ1-2; D not certain. Sequencing was performed on PBMCs, mostly from graft donor cells, taken 60 days after TCRalphabeta/CD19-depleted stem cell transplant. The origin of this receptor is a male patient aged 2-9 years who had a stem cell transplant for acute lymphoblastic leukemia, so the T cells may come from the graft donor. The CDR3 here is CASSVERFYGYTF. Written as DNA, the CDR3 is TGTGCCAGCAGCGTAGAAAGGTTTTATGGCTACACCTTC.